The 2 T cell receptor beta chains below all came from one sample that was sequenced in a study of cytomegalovirus exposure and HLA in healthy donors. PCR employed 60 Vbeta and 13 Jbeta primers. TCRdb's table, derived via immunoSEQ multiplex PCR, lists solely in-frame clones and lacks some. This sample carries around 130,000 clones, around 80% of them seen once, and the ten largest clones take 2% to 3%. Input material: PBMCs. The receptors come from a man aged 45-65 years in good health and CMV-seronegative.

The V and J genes are TRBV7-8 and TRBJ2-1; TRBD1 matches at 7 bases. Germline CDR1 is SGHVS and CDR2 is FQNEAQ. Trimming took 3 bases from V and 1 from J; bases not matched to a gene: 3. This CDR3 region has 15 residues. The CDR3 nucleotides are TGTGCCAGCAGCTTTCCAGGGGGATCCTACAATGAGCAGTTCTTC. Amino acids: CASSFPGGSYNEQFF.

This clone was seen only once. The junction departs from germline at one end; a sequencing error may be responsible. The chain carries TRBV7-7 and TRBJ2-1; D might be TRBD2 (6 bases). CDR1 is SSHAT and CDR2 is FNYEAQ in the germline V gene (reference sequence). This CDR3 has 14 residues. Written as DNA, the CDR3 is TGTGCTAGCAGCCCGGCGGGACTCTACAATGAGCAGTTCTTC. It codes for CASSPAGLYNEQFF.